Reported below is one TCR beta chain. TCRdb reprocessed the 5' RACE reads with MiXCR, giving one entry per CDR3 protein. The table records about 57,000 distinct CDR3 sequences, roughly 25% of them present only once. Cells sorted as Tregs were CD4+, CD25+ and CD127-/low. Germline V gene sequence: CDR1 MDHEN, CDR2 SYDVKM. V lost 6 bases, J lost 1 base, and 9 bases stayed unmatched. This CDR3 has 17 amino acids. The V call is TRBV28, the J call TRBJ2-2; 9 positions match TRBD2. The TCR sequence derives from a female donor with breast cancer. The sequencing sample was made of tumor-infiltrating Tregs sorted from the breast tumor. The CDR3 coding sequence is TGTGCCAGCAGCCCACCCGGCGGGGGGGTGAACACCGGGGAGCTGTTTTTT. It codes for CASSPPGGGVNTGELFF.